This T cell receptor beta chain was sequenced for a study of T cell repertoires in cytomegalovirus infection. Study summary: As its CMV epitopes, the study selected recently identified HLA-C-restricted and well-studied HLA-B-restricted targets.

This clonotype was counted only a few times. Its antigen is unidentified. The CDR3 has 15 amino acids. The V gene lost 4 bases and the J gene lost 2 bases, with 11 bases spanning the gap. General study points: Identification of carriers of CMV plus the relevant HLA was performed using cumulative public TCR beta family frequency. The ex vivo response showed dominance by HLA-C-restricted CMV-specific TCR beta clonotypes.

TCRdb re-derived calls from the reads in MiXCR, one entry per CDR3 protein. The sample includes 700,000 to 850,000 distinct CDR3 sequences, over 25% of them seen just once. The rearrangement uses TRBV12-3 or TRBV12-4 and TRBJ1-4; D ambiguous. This clonotype originated in a human donor in good health (CMV status not recorded). Some clones in this sample may be carry-over from other donors' samples. The sample in question was cultured CD8+ T cells from PBMCs, obtained from culture after CMV antigen stimulation. The CDR3 sequence is CASSSSSGTNEKLFF. The CDR3 DNA reads as TGTGCCAGCAGTTCCTCGTCTGGGACTAATGAAAAACTGTTTTTT.